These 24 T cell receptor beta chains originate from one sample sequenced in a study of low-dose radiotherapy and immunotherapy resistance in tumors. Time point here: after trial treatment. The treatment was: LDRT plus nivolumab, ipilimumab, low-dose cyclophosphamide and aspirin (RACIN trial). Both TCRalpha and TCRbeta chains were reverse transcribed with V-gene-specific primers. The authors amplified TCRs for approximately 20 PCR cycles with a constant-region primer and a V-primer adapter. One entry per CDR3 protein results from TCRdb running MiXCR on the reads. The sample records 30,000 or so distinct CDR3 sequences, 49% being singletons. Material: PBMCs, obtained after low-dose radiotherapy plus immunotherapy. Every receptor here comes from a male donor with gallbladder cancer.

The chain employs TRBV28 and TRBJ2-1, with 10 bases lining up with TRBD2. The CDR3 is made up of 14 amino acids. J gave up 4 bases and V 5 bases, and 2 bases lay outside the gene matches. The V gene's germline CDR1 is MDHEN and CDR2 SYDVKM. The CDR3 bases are TGTGCCAGCAGTCTAGCGGGAGATTACAATGAGCAGTTCTTC. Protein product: CASSLAGDYNEQFF.

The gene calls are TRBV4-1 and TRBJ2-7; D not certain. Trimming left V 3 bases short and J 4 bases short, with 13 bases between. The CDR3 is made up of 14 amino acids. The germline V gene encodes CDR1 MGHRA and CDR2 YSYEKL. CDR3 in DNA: TGCGCCAGCAGCCACGTCTCGGTAAAATACGAGCAGTACTTC. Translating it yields CASSHVSVKYEQYF.

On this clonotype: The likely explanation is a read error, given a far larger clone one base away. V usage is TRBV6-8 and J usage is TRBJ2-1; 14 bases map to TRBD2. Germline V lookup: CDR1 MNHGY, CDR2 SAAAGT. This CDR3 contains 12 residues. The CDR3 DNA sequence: TGTGCCTCGGGACTAGCGGGAGTGTATACTATCTTC. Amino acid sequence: CASGLAGVYTIF.

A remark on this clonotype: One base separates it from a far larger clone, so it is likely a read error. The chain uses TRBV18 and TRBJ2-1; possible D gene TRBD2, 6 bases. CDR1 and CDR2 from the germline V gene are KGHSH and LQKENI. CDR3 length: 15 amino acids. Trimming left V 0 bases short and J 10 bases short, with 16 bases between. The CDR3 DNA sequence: TGTGCCAGCTCACCACCGGGGCGGGGAAACTACGAGCAGTTCTTC. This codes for CASSPPGRGNYEQFF.

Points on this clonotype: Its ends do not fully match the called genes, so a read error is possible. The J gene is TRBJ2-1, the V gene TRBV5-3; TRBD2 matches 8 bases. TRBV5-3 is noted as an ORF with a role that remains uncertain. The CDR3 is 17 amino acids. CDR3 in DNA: TGTGCCAGCAGCTTGGAGGCTAGCGGGTCCCCGGTGGATGAGCAGTTCTTC. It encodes CASSLEASGSPVDEQFF.

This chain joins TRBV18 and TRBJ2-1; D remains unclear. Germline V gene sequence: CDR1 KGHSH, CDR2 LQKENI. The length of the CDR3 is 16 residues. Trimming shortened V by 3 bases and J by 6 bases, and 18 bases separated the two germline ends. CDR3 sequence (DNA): TGTGCCAGCTCACCCCAGACTTCCGGACCAATCAATGAGCAGTTCTTC. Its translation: CASSPQTSGPINEQFF.

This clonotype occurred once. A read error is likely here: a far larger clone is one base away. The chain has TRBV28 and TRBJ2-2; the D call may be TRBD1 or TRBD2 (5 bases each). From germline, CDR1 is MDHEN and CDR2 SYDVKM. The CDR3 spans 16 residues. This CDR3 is CASSLLGTANTGELLF. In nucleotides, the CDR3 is TGTGCCAGCAGTTTATTAGGGACGGCGAACACCGGGGAGCTGTTATTT.

The CDR3 coding sequence is TGTGCCAGCAGCCAGGCAGGGAACGAGCAGTACTTC. Translated: CASSQAGNEQYF. The chain links TRBV3-1 to TRBJ2-7; perhaps TRBD1 as D (5 bases). V was cut by 3 bases and J by 5 bases, with 8 bases left in between. The CDR3 length is 12 residues. Looked up from germline, CDR1 is LGHDT and CDR2 is YNNKEL (reference sequence).

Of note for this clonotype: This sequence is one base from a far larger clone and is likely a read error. The CDR3 reads CASGTTRAYEQFF. CDR3 DNA: TGTGCCAGTGGGACAACCCGGGCCTACGAGCAGTTCTTC. The chain combines TRBV27 with TRBJ2-1; tentative D call: TRBD1 (6 bases). CDR3 length equals 13 residues. V lost 9 bases, J lost 10 bases, and 19 bases lay in between. Germline CDR1 and CDR2: MNHEY and SMNVEV (reference sequence).

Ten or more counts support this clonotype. CDR3: CASSLSSGRATDTQYF. The CDR3 DNA reads as TGTGCCAGCAGTTTATCTAGCGGGAGGGCCACAGATACGCAGTATTTT. This chain connects TRBV27 to TRBJ2-3; 11 bases are shared with TRBD2. This CDR3 has 16 amino acids. CDR1 and CDR2 (germline): MNHEY, SMNVEV (reference sequence). V trimming: 0 bases; J trimming: 2 bases; junction bases outside the gene matches: 1.

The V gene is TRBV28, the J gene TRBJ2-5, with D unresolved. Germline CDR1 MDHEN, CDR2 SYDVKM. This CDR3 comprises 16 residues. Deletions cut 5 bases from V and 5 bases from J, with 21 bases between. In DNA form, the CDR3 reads TGTGCCAGCAGTCCCCCCTCCGGTTACCGTCTCGAGACCCAGTACTTC. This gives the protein CASSPPSGYRLETQYF.

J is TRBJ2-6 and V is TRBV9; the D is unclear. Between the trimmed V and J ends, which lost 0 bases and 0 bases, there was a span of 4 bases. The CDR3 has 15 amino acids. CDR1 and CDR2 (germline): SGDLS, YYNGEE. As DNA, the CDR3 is TGTGCCAGCAGCGTAGCTACCTCTGGGGCCAACGTCCTGACTTTC. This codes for CASSVATSGANVLTF.

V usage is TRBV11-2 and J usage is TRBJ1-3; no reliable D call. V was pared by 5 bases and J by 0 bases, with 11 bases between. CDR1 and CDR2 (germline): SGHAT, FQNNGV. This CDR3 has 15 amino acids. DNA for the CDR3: TGTGCCAGCAGCCCGACTGGCCACTCTGGAAACACCATATATTTT. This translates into CASSPTGHSGNTIYF.

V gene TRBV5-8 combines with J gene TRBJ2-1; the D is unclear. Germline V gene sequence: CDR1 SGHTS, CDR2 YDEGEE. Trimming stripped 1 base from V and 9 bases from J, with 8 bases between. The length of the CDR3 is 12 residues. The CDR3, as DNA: TGTGCCAGCAGCTTGAGAGTTGGTGAGCAGTTCTTC. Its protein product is CASSLRVGEQFF.

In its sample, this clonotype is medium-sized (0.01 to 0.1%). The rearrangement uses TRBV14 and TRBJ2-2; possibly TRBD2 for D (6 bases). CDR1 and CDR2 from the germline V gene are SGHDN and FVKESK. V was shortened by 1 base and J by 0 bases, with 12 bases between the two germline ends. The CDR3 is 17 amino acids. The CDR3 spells CASSQVPGRTNTGELFF. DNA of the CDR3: TGTGCCAGCAGCCAAGTCCCAGGGAGGACGAACACCGGGGAGCTGTTTTTT.

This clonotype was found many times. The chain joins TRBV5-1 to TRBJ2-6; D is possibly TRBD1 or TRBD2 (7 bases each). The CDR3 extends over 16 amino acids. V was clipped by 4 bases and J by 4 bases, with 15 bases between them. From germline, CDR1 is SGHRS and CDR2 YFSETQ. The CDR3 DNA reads TGCGCCAGCAGCCTGGGGACAGCGGGGGGGGCCAACGTCCTGACTTTC. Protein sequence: CASSLGTAGGANVLTF.

The CDR3 region is CASSFEIAKNIQYF. In nucleotides, the CDR3 is TGTGCCAGCAGCTTCGAGATAGCCAAAAACATTCAGTACTTC. V is TRBV5-5 and J is TRBJ2-4; D is ambiguous. This CDR3 has 14 residues. V dropped 2 bases and J dropped 0 bases, with 6 bases sitting between them. CDR1 SGHKS and CDR2 YYEKEE come from the germline V gene (reference sequence).

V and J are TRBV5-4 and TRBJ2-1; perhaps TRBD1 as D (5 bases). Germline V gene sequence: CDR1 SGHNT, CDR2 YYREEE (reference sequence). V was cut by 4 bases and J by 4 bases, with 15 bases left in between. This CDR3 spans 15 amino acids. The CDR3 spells CASSLGPGNYNEQFF. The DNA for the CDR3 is TGTGCCAGCAGCCTCGGGCCAGGGAATTACAATGAGCAGTTCTTC.

The DNA for the CDR3 is TGTGCCAGCAGCTCTCTTCGGACATGGCCCGAGCAGTACTTC. As protein: CASSSLRTWPEQYF. The chain combines TRBV5-6 with TRBJ2-7, with D perhaps matching TRBD1 (5 bases). Trimming stripped 3 bases from V and 6 bases from J, with 16 bases between. This CDR3 is built from 14 residues. CDR1 is SGHDT, CDR2 YYEEEE, per germline.

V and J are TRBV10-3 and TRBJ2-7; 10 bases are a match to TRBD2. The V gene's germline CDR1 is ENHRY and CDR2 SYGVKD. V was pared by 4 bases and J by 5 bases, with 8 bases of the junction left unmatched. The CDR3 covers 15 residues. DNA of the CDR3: TGTGCCATCAGTGTAGTCGCTAGCGGGAGCGACGAGCAGTACTTC. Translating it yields CAISVVASGSDEQYF.

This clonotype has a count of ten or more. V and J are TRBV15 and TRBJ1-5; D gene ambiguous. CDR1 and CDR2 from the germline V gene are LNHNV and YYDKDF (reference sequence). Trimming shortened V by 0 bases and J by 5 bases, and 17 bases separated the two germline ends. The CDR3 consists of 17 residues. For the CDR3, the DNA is TGTGCCACCAGCAGAGATAGGGCAGCCAAGCAGGATCAGCCCCAGCATTTT. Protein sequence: CATSRDRAAKQDQPQHF.

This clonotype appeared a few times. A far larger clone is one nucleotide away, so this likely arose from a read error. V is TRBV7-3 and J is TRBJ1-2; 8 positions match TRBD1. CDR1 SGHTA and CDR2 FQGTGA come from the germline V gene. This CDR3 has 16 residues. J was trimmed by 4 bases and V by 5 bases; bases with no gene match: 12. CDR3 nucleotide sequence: TGTGCCAGCAGCGGGGACGACAGGGGACTGAGCTATGGCTACACCTTC. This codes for CASSGDDRGLSYGYTF.

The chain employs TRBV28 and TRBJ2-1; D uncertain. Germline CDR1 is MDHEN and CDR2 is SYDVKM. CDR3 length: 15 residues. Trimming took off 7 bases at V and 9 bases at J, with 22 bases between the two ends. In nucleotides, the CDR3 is TGTGCCAGCACCCAAGACTTTCAGCCCAGGAGTGAGCAGTTCTTC. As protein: CASTQDFQPRSEQFF.

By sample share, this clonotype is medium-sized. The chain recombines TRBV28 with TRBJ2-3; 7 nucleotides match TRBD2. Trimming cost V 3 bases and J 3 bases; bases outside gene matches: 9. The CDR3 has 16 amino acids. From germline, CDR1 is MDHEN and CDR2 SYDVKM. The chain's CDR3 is CASSFLGGRRTDTQYF. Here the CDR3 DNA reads TGTGCCAGCAGTTTTCTTGGCGGGAGAAGGACAGATACGCAGTATTTT.